These 5 T cell receptor beta chains originate from one sample sequenced in a study of breast tumors, draining lymph nodes, adjacent tissues. TCRdb used MiXCR to reprocess the multiplex PCR reads, holding one entry per CDR3 protein. Of 85,000 to 120,000 distinct CDR3 sequences listed, less than 40% are singletons. Breast cancer patients provided tissue from their axillary draining lymph nodes. Sequencing used axillary lymph node tissue. These receptor sequences come from a female donor with breast cancer. Some clones in this sample may be carry-over from other donors' samples.

This clonotype was seen only a few times. The chain is built from TRBV7-9 and TRBJ1-1; D might be TRBD1 (6 bases). Germline CDR1 and CDR2: SEHNR and FQNEAQ (reference sequence). Trimming cost V 5 bases and J 0 bases, with 13 bases left between them. This CDR3 is 15 amino acids long. The chain's CDR3 is CASSLPRTVNTEAFF. The CDR3 DNA reads as TGTGCCAGCAGCCTACCACGGACAGTGAACACTGAAGCTTTCTTT.

This clonotype was counted a few times. A read error may produce the germline difference seen at one junction end. This chain uses TRBV5-4 with TRBJ2-5, with D uncertain. The CDR3 is made up of 12 amino acids. The germline gives CDR1 SGHNT, CDR2 YYREEE (reference sequence). CDR3 loop: CASSSNQATQYF. CDR3 nucleotides: TGTGCCAGCAGCTCCAACCAAGCGACCCAGTACTTC.

There are many counts of this clonotype. CDR3: CASIPAGEYRYGYTF. Here the CDR3 DNA reads TGTGCCAGTATCCCCGCGGGGGAGTATCGCTATGGCTACACCTTC. The chain couples TRBV19 to TRBJ1-2; a weak D match, TRBD1 (5 bases). The CDR3 has 15 residues. V gave up 7 bases and J gave up 4 bases, with 19 bases separating them. CDR1 LNHDA and CDR2 SQIVND come from the germline V gene (reference sequence). The whole variable domain, filled in from reference TRBV19 and TRBJ1-2, reads DGGITQSPKYLFRKEGQNVTLSCEQNLNHDAMYWYRQDPGQGLRLIYYSQIVNDFQKGDIAEGYSVSREKKESFPLTVTSAQKNPTAFYLCASIPAGEYRYGYTFGSGTRLTVV.

This clonotype was found many times. The chain is built from TRBV30 and TRBJ1-5; D gene unclear. The V end was cut by 1 base, the J end by 3 bases, with 4 bases between. Germline assignment: CDR1 GTSNPN and CDR2 SVGIG (reference sequence). This CDR3 spans 12 amino acids. This chain's CDR3 is CAWSGNNQPQHF. Written as DNA, the CDR3 is TGTGCCTGGAGTGGGAACAATCAGCCCCAGCATTTT.

Points on this clonotype: One end of the junction does not line up with germline, which may come from a read error. This chain connects TRBV7-8 to TRBJ1-5, with a tentative D call TRBD1 (5 bases). Looked up from germline, CDR1 is SGHVS and CDR2 is FQNEAQ. CDR3 length: 15 amino acids. CDR3 residues: CASGSDGHSNQPQHF. In nucleotides, the CDR3 is TGTGCCAGCGGGAGCGACGGACATAGCAATCAGCCTCAGCATTTT. The variable domain in full, completed from reference TRBV7-8 and TRBJ1-5, reads GAGVSQSPRYKVAKRGQDVALRCDPISGHVSLFWYQQALGQGPEFLTYFQNEAQLDKSGLPSDRFFAERPEGSVSTLKIQRTQQEDSAVYLCASGSDGHSNQPQHFGDGTRLSIL.